This T cell receptor (beta chain) was recovered during a study of CD8 T cells in ankylosing spondylitis. Study results and caveats: It was reported that disease-linked clones were significantly enriched in matched ankylosing spondylitis synovial fluid. Disease-linked clones were CD8+ and relatively rare in peripheral blood. Earlier studies detected some motif variants in reactive arthritis synovial fluid and blood. A motif of several highly homologous TCR beta variants was seen as apparently characteristic of ankylosing spondylitis blood.

TCR beta libraries were made by quantitative 5'-RACE with molecular barcodes. TCRdb recomputed calls from the 5' RACE reads with MiXCR, one row per CDR3 protein. Among about 420,000 distinct CDR3 sequences listed, 20% to 25% were seen once. There are a few counts of this clonotype. Its antigen is not known. The source is a male donor with ankylosing spondylitis. The sequencing input was blood, either unsorted or a sorted T cell fraction (not recorded which).

CDR3 nucleotides: TGTGCCAGCAGTTCAACAGGGGGTAGGGTGTGGACTGAAGCTTTCTTT. Its protein product is CASSSTGGRVWTEAFF. This chain uses TRBV12-3 or TRBV12-4 with TRBJ1-1; the match to TRBD1 covers 8 bases. This CDR3 has 16 residues. J was trimmed by 5 bases and V by 4 bases; bases with no gene match: 12.